These 6 T cell receptor beta chains were all obtained from the same sample, sequenced in a study of T cells in Graves' hyperthyroidism and ophthalmopathy. Authors of the study amplified TCR beta CDR3 regions from RNA transcripts. A first-round RT-PCR of the TCR CDR3 used the HTBI primer set. TCRdb re-analysed the multiplex PCR reads in MiXCR, keeping a single row per CDR3 protein. The sample yields about 560,000 distinct CDR3 sequences, over 15% seen once. Sequenced material: blood. These receptors were taken from a woman younger than 35 with Graves' hyperthyroidism.

A few counts support this clonotype. The chain joins TRBV19 to TRBJ2-7; D not certain. The germline V gene encodes CDR1 LNHDA and CDR2 SQIVND (reference sequence). This CDR3 region has 15 residues. V was trimmed by 5 bases and J by 5 bases, leaving 19 bases between them. CDR3 DNA sequence: TGTGCCAGTAGTTCACCGGGCTCAGTGGCCGACGAGCAGTACTTC. It codes for CASSSPGSVADEQYF.

Ten or more counts support this clonotype. This sequence joins TRBV3-1 and TRBJ2-2; TRBD2 aligns across 8 bases. This CDR3 contains 16 residues. The V gene's germline CDR1 is LGHDT and CDR2 YNNKEL (reference sequence). The V segment lost 1 base and the J segment 5 bases; nucleotides outside the gene matches: 6. CDR3 loop: CASSQVNGRVTGELFF. CDR3 sequence (DNA): TGTGCCAGCAGCCAAGTGAACGGGAGGGTAACCGGGGAGCTGTTTTTT.

As concerns this clonotype: A junction end diverges from the germline sequence, so it may reflect a read error. The chain is built from TRBV11-1 and TRBJ2-5, with 12 bases that match TRBD2. There are 15 residues in the CDR3. Per the germline V gene, CDR1 is SGHAT and CDR2 is FQDESV (reference sequence). The CDR3 reads CACSLGLAGRETQYF. The CDR3 DNA follows: TGTGCCTGCAGCCTGGGACTAGCGGGTAGGGAGACCCAGTACTTC. The entire variable domain, with the rest obtained from reference TRBV11-1 and TRBJ2-5, is as follows: EAEVAQSPRYKITEKSQAVAFWCDPISGHATLYWYRQILGQGPELLVQFQDESVVDDSQLPKDRFSAERLKGVDSTLKIQPAELGDSAMYLCACSLGLAGRETQYFGPGTRLLVL.

This clonotype was seen a handful of times. V is TRBV20-1 and J is TRBJ2-7; TRBD2 matches at 8 bases. The CDR3 has 13 amino acids. The germline gives CDR1 DFQATT, CDR2 SNEGSKA (reference sequence). The DNA of the CDR3 is TGCAGAGGACAAAGCGGGAGAGCCCACGAGCAGTACTTC. This sequence encodes CRGQSGRAHEQYF.

The rearrangement links TRBV5-1 to TRBJ2-5; D call uncertain. CDR3 length: 14 residues. CDR1 is SGHRS, CDR2 YFSETQ, per germline. The germline V and J ends were trimmed by 0 bases and 1 base, with 7 bases remaining between them. The CDR3 DNA reads TGCGCCAGCAGCTTGGGCTTCGGCCAAGAGACCCAGTACTTC. Its protein product is CASSLGFGQETQYF. Variable domain in full (rest from reference TRBV5-1 and TRBJ2-5): KAGVTQTPRYLIKTRGQQVTLSCSPISGHRSVSWYQQTPGQGLQFLFEYFSETQRNKGNFPGRFSGRQFSNSRSEMNVSTLELGDSALYLCASSLGFGQETQYFGPGTRLLVL.

This sequence joins TRBV6-1 and TRBJ1-5; D might be TRBD1 (5 bases). The CDR3 has 15 residues. In germline, CDR1 is MNHNS, CDR2 SASEGT. V was clipped by 8 bases and J by 2 bases, with 16 bases between them. CDR3 sequence: CASSRRGPGNQPQHF. The CDR3 DNA reads TGTGCCAGCTCCCGGAGGGGACCGGGCAATCAGCCCCAGCATTTT.